Each of the 20 T cell receptor beta chains below was sequenced from the same sample in a study of blood T cell repertoires in COVID-19. Assay: immunoSEQ multiplex PCR; the TCRdb copy retains only in-frame clones and omits some. Of roughly 380,000 clones detected, approximately 89% appear once; the ten largest clones hold around 1.5%. Sequencing was performed on peripheral blood. The receptors were gathered from a woman aged 40 to 49 with COVID-19, enrolled during active disease.

The CDR3 region is CASSQLFVSGNTIYF. The CDR3 region has the DNA TGCGCCAGCAGCCAACTATTCGTCTCTGGAAACACCATATATTTT. The V call is TRBV4-1, the J call TRBJ1-3; D is undetermined. Deletions cut 2 bases from V and 0 bases from J, with 8 bases between. The CDR3 is made up of 15 amino acids. Germline V CDR1 and CDR2: MGHRA, YSYEKL.

The chain carries TRBV28 and TRBJ1-1; 10 bases match TRBD1. V lost 6 bases and J lost 5; bases outside the gene matches: 9. Looked up from germline, CDR1 is MDHEN and CDR2 is SYDVKM. This CDR3 comprises 15 residues. CDR3: CASSPRTGGYTEAFF. CDR3 in DNA: TGTGCCAGCAGCCCCAGGACAGGGGGATATACTGAAGCTTTCTTT.

A word on this clone: Just one base apart from a much larger clone, this may be a read error. The chain uses TRBV6-5 and TRBJ1-5; 8 bases are a match to TRBD1. There are 13 residues in the CDR3. Trimming took 6 bases from V and 7 from J; bases not matched to a gene: 5. CDR1 and CDR2 (germline): MNHEY, SVGAGI. The CDR3 DNA reads as TGTGCCAGCAGCGGACAGGGCCAGCAGCCCCAGCATTTT. It yields the protein CASSGQGQQPQHF.

This chain joins TRBV7-2 and TRBJ1-3, with D unclear. V lost 1 base and J 0 bases, leaving 7 bases between the germline ends. The CDR3 extends over 15 amino acids. Germline-derived CDR1 and CDR2 are SGHTA and FQGNSA. CDR3 amino acids: CASSLEHRSGNTIYF. The CDR3 nucleotides are TGTGCCAGCAGCTTAGAACACCGCTCTGGAAACACCATATATTTT.

This chain connects TRBV6-1 to TRBJ2-1; 11 bases match TRBD2. With 4 bases clipped from V and 12 bases from J, the junction kept 11 bases outside the gene matches. The CDR3 runs 15 residues. Per germline, CDR1 MNHNS and CDR2 SASEGT. DNA of the CDR3: TGTGCCAGCAGTGCAGCTCTAGCGGGGGGTTCTTGGCAGTTCTTC. Protein: CASSAALAGGSWQFF.

The chain links TRBV6-5 to TRBJ2-1; D might be TRBD2 (7 bases). This CDR3 is 15 amino acids long. From germline, CDR1 is MNHEY and CDR2 SVGAGI. The V end lost 6 bases, the J end lost 2 bases, and 14 bases lay between the germline ends. CDR3 bases: TGTGCCAGCAGATTAAAGCGGGACACCTACAATGAGCAGTTCTTC. Residues: CASRLKRDTYNEQFF.

J is TRBJ2-3 and V is TRBV7-9; the D gene is possibly TRBD1 (6 bases). This CDR3 has 16 amino acids. The V end was cut by 6 bases, the J end by 3 bases, with 19 bases between. In germline, CDR1 is SEHNR, CDR2 FQNEAQ (reference sequence). The CDR3 DNA follows: TGTGCCAGCAGACCTTATCAGGGGAGTGGAACAGATACGCAGTATTTT. This sequence encodes CASRPYQGSGTDTQYF.

The chain has TRBV6-5 and TRBJ2-5, with TRBD1 as a possible D gene (6 bases). Germline V gene data show CDR1 as MNHEY and CDR2 as SVGAGI. The CDR3 runs to 14 residues. With 5 bases removed from V and 3 bases from J, the gap between germline ends came to 13 bases. CDR3 region: CASSKYRVEETQYF. The DNA of the CDR3 is TGTGCCAGCAGTAAATACAGGGTAGAAGAGACCCAGTACTTC.

This chain joins TRBV5-4 and TRBJ1-4; TRBD1 matches 7 bases. Germline CDR1 SGHNT, CDR2 YYREEE (reference sequence). V lost 4 bases and J lost 5; bases outside the gene matches: 17. The CDR3 consists of 18 residues. CDR3 sequence reads: CASSKYSTRGTENEKLFF. DNA of the CDR3: TGTGCCAGCAGCAAGTATTCTACCCGCGGGACAGAGAATGAAAAACTGTTTTTT.

The chain uses TRBV6-5 and TRBJ1-5, with TRBD1 identical over 8 bases. J lost 2 bases, V lost 2 bases, and 2 bases had no gene match. The germline CDR1 and CDR2 sequences are MNHEY and SVGAGI. This CDR3 is 15 amino acids long. The DNA for the CDR3 is TGTGCCAGCAGTTACGGACAGGGTGGCAATCAGCCCCAGCATTTT. It encodes CASSYGQGGNQPQHF.

CDR3 DNA sequence: TGTGCCTGGAGCTCGACAGGGGGGAATGAAAAACTGTTTTTT. Encoded protein: CAWSSTGGNEKLFF. The gene calls are TRBV30 and TRBJ1-4; 9 positions match TRBD1. V dropped 3 bases and J dropped 5; count of bases not matched to a gene: 4. The germline V gene has CDR1 GTSNPN and CDR2 SVGIG (reference sequence). CDR3 length equals 14 residues.

V is TRBV29-1 and J is TRBJ1-1, with TRBD1 matching 9 bases. V dropped 8 bases and J dropped 11; count of bases not matched to a gene: 9. Germline CDR1 is SQVTM and CDR2 is ANQGSEA. This CDR3 is 11 amino acids long. CDR3 loop: CSSAGTGKAFF. CDR3 DNA sequence: TGCAGCTCAGCCGGGACAGGGAAGGCTTTCTTT. The variable domain in full, completed from reference TRBV29-1 and TRBJ1-1, reads SAVISQKPSRDICQRGTSLTIQCQVDSQVTMMFWYRQQPGQSLTLIATANQGSEATYESGFVIDKFPISRPNLTFSTLTVSNMSPEDSSIYLCSSAGTGKAFFGQGTRLTVV.

The chain joins TRBV10-3 to TRBJ2-7, with 12 positions matching TRBD1. This CDR3 has 14 residues. Germline lookup yields CDR1 ENHRY and CDR2 SYGVKD. V shed 3 bases, J shed 9 bases, and the junction held 6 bases outside the gene matches. The chain's CDR3 is CAISDGTGGPMQYF. The CDR3 bases are TGTGCCATCAGTGACGGGACAGGGGGCCCCATGCAGTACTTC.

V is TRBV11-3 and J is TRBJ2-7, with 7 bases fitting TRBD1. Per the germline V gene, CDR1 is SGHNT and CDR2 is YENEEA. The CDR3 length is 15 residues. J gave up 5 bases and V 2 bases, and 9 bases lay outside the gene matches. The CDR3 loop reads CASSLFPTGLNEQYF. CDR3 DNA sequence: TGTGCCAGCAGCTTATTCCCGACAGGGCTCAACGAGCAGTACTTC.

The V gene is TRBV7-2, the J gene TRBJ2-2, with 9 nucleotides matching TRBD1. This CDR3 contains 15 residues. Germline CDR1 and CDR2: SGHTA and FQGNSA. V shed 3 bases and J 3 bases; nucleotides not matched to a gene: 2. In DNA form, the CDR3 reads TGTGCCAGCAGCTTCCGGGACAGGGACACCGGGGAGCTGTTTTTT. Translation gives CASSFRDRDTGELFF.

V usage is TRBV2 and J usage is TRBJ1-6, with 10 bases aligning to TRBD1. This CDR3 contains 14 residues. CDR1 SNHLY and CDR2 FYNNEI come from the germline V gene. J gave up 14 bases and V 9 bases, and 13 bases lay outside the gene matches. DNA of the CDR3: TGTGCCAGTATACCGGGACAGGGGTTCAATTCCCTCCACTTT. Protein product: CASIPGQGFNSLHF.

V is TRBV5-5 and J is TRBJ2-2; the match to TRBD1 covers 8 bases. The CDR3 has 14 residues. The germline CDR1 and CDR2 sequences are SGHKS and YYEKEE (reference sequence). V was clipped by 2 bases and J by 5 bases; unmatched bases: 2. The CDR3 DNA reads as TGTGCCAGCAGCTTTGGACAGGGTACCGGGGAGCTGTTTTTT. Translation gives CASSFGQGTGELFF.

The chain links TRBV12-3 or TRBV12-4 to TRBJ1-2; D gene uncertain. The CDR3 is 11 amino acids. Trimming took off 5 bases at V and 8 bases at J, with 9 bases between the two ends. CDR3 coding DNA: TGTGCCAGCAGTGCCGGGGTAGGCTACACCTTC. It specifies CASSAGVGYTF.

The J gene is TRBJ2-1, the V gene TRBV7-2; D not resolved. The CDR3 has 18 residues. The germline gives CDR1 SGHTA, CDR2 FQGNSA. V dropped 1 base and J dropped 0 bases, with 16 bases sitting between them. The CDR3 reads CASSLEALRSLSYNEQFF. CDR3 DNA: TGTGCCAGCAGCTTAGAAGCCCTGCGGTCGCTCTCCTACAATGAGCAGTTCTTC.

V usage is TRBV3-1 (or the pseudogene TRBV3-2) and J usage is TRBJ1-1; D is perhaps TRBD1 (5 bases). Deletions cut 5 bases from V and 4 bases from J, with 14 bases between. This CDR3 is 14 amino acids long. Per germline, CDR1 LGHDT and CDR2 YNNKEL (reference sequence). The CDR3 is CASSTMSGPTEAFF. CDR3 nucleotides: TGTGCCAGCAGCACAATGTCAGGGCCCACTGAAGCTTTCTTT.